The 10 T cell receptor beta chains given below trace back to one sample, sequenced in a study of vaccination and CD4 T cells after COVID-19. Which antigens these TCRs recognize remains unknown. The assay that was used to sequence DNA from cultured CD4+ T cells was the Oncomine TCR Beta short-read assay. From the PCR reads, TCRdb called clonotypes with MiXCR, one entry per CDR3 protein. Of over 6,500 distinct CDR3 sequences in the sample, around 70% were seen once. Sample treatment: approximately 10-day PBMC culture with coronavirus spike peptide pools or control peptides (ViraFEST assay). Material: CD4+ T cells from blood, cultured in vitro. These receptors originate from a human donor who had recovered from COVID-19.

The chain has TRBV7-9 and TRBJ2-7; D call uncertain. The germline V and J ends were trimmed by 3 bases and 0 bases, with 6 bases remaining between them. Germline-derived CDR1 and CDR2 are SEHNR and FQNEAQ (reference sequence). The CDR3 covers 13 residues. The CDR3 DNA follows: TGTGCCAGCAGCTTTACAAACTCCTACGAGCAGTACTTC. Amino acids: CASSFTNSYEQYF.

The V call is TRBV19, the J call TRBJ2-3; 7 bases are a match to TRBD1. This CDR3 region has 15 residues. J gave up 3 bases and V 6 bases, and 9 bases lay outside the gene matches. Germline CDR1 is LNHDA and CDR2 is SQIVND (reference sequence). The CDR3 sequence is CASSLGQVRTDTQYF. In nucleotides, the CDR3 is TGTGCCAGTAGCCTAGGACAGGTACGGACAGATACGCAGTATTTT.

In its sample, this clonotype was seen a few times. The V call is TRBV19, the J call TRBJ1-5; TRBD1 matches 9 bases. V shed 1 base and J 2 bases; nucleotides not matched to a gene: 6. Germline CDR1 reads LNHDA; CDR2 reads SQIVND (reference sequence). The CDR3 sequence is 17 residues long. The CDR3 spells CASSIVAGQGGNQPQHF. For the CDR3, the DNA is TGTGCCAGTAGTATAGTCGCGGGACAGGGCGGCAATCAGCCCCAGCATTTT.

The J gene is TRBJ1-2, the V gene TRBV27; D may be TRBD1 (5 bases). V was trimmed by 6 bases and J by 2 bases, leaving 10 bases between them. The CDR3 has 13 residues. CDR1 is MNHEY and CDR2 is SMNVEV in the germline V gene (reference sequence). CDR3 in DNA: TGTGCCAGCAGGTTAACAGGCAACTATGGCTACACCTTC. Its protein is CASRLTGNYGYTF.

The gene calls are TRBV20-1 and TRBJ1-5; 10 bases fit TRBD1. The CDR3 runs 16 residues. Germline V gene data show CDR1 as DFQATT and CDR2 as SNEGSKA (reference sequence). J lost 5 bases, V lost 0 bases, and 7 bases had no gene match. CDR3 nucleotides: TGCAGTGCTAGAGATGGGCGGACAGGGGGTCATCAGCCCCAGCATTTT. Amino acids: CSARDGRTGGHQPQHF.

V and J are TRBV7-9 and TRBJ2-5, with unresolved D. Germline lookup yields CDR1 SEHNR and CDR2 FQNEAQ (reference sequence). The CDR3 has 14 amino acids. Trimming took 5 bases from V and 2 from J, leaving 12 bases between them. CDR3 in amino acids: CASSHPGLQETQYF. The CDR3 nucleotides are TGTGCCAGCAGCCACCCGGGCTTACAAGAGACCCAGTACTTC.

V gene TRBV28 combines with J gene TRBJ1-2, with a weak D call TRBD1 (6 bases). The ends were cut back, 4 bases at V and 0 bases at J, with 15 bases in the middle. This CDR3 contains 16 residues. Germline values: CDR1 MDHEN, CDR2 SYDVKM. The chain's CDR3 is CASSYGGPEANYGYTF. The CDR3 DNA reads TGTGCCAGCAGTTATGGGGGGCCCGAAGCTAACTATGGCTACACCTTC.

The rearrangement uses TRBV30 and TRBJ2-5; D unclear. Germline V lookup: CDR1 GTSNPN, CDR2 SVGIG (reference sequence). Trimming removed 2 bases at V and 3 bases at J, with 4 bases between. This CDR3 region has 11 residues. The CDR3 DNA sequence: TGTGCCTGGAGTCCGGAAGAGACCCAGTACTTC. It encodes CAWSPEETQYF.

The chain is built from TRBV20-1 and TRBJ1-6, with D unresolved. The CDR3 consists of 13 residues. Germline assignment: CDR1 DFQATT and CDR2 SNEGSKA (reference sequence). V was cut by 4 bases and J by 6 bases, with 10 bases left in between. DNA of the CDR3: TGCAGTGCTACCACGCTAGGTAATTCACCCCTCCACTTT. It encodes CSATTLGNSPLHF.

The gene calls are TRBV7-2 and TRBJ2-5, with D perhaps given as TRBD1 or TRBD2 (5 bases each). V was cut by 4 bases and J by 6 bases, with 15 bases left in between. The length of the CDR3 is 14 residues. Per germline, CDR1 SGHTA and CDR2 FQGNSA. The CDR3 DNA follows: TGTGCCAGCAGCTCCGGATGGGGGACCCAGACCCAGTACTTC. Its translation is CASSSGWGTQTQYF.